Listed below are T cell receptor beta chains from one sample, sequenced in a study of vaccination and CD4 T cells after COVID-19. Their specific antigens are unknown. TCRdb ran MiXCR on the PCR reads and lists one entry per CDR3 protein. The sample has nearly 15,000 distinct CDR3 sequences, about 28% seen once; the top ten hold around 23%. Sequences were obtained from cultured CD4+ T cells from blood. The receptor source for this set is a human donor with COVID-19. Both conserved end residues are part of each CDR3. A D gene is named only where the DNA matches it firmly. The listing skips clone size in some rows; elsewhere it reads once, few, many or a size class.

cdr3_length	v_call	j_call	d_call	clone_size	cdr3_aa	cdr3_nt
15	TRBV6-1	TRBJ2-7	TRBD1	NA	CASSSGTGGTYEQYF	TGTGCCAGCAGCTCCGGGACAGGGGGGACCTACGAGCAGTACTTC
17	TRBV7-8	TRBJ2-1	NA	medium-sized	CASSFIRGQSSYNEQFF	TGTGCCAGCAGCTTTATACGAGGCCAGAGCTCCTACAATGAGCAGTTCTTC
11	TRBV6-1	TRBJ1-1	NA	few	CASRDTGIAFF	TGTGCCAGCAGGGACACGGGGATAGCTTTCTTT
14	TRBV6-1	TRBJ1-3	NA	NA	CASRDRVSGNTIYF	TGTGCCAGCAGGGATCGGGTCTCTGGAAACACCATATATTTT
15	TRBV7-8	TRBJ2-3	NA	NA	CASRSGGTYTDTQYF	TGTGCCAGCCGCTCAGGCGGGACTTACACAGATACGCAGTATTTT
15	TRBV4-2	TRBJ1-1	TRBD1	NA	CASSQELDRDTEAFF	TGTGCCAGCAGCCAAGAATTGGACAGGGACACTGAAGCTTTCTTT
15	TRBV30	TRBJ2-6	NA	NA	CAWSWGDSGANVLTF	TGTGCCTGGAGCTGGGGGGATTCTGGGGCCAACGTCCTGACTTTC
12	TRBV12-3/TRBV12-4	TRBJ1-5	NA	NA	CASRTSNQPQHF	TGTGCCAGCAGGACTAGCAATCAGCCCCAGCATTTT
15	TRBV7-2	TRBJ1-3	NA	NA	CASSPQRATGNTIYF	TGTGCCAGCAGCCCCCAGCGGGCGACTGGAAACACCATATATTTT
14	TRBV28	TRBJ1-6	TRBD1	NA	CATGTGQRNSPLHF	TGTGCCACCGGGACAGGGCAGAGGAATTCACCCCTCCACTTT
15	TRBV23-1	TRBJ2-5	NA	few	CASSQKSTGKETQYF	TGCGCCAGCAGTCAAAAAAGCACTGGGAAAGAGACCCAGTACTTC
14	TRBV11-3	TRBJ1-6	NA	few	CASSSTRGGSPLHF	TGTGCCAGCAGCTCCACGCGGGGAGGGTCACCCCTCCACTTT
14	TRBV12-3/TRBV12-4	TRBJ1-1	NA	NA	CASSLPPGNTEAFF	TGTGCCAGCAGTTTACCCCCAGGGAACACTGAAGCTTTCTTT
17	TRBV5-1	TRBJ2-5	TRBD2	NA	CASSLGGTSGVQETQYF	TGCGCCAGCAGCTTGGGTGGGACTAGCGGGGTCCAAGAGACCCAGTACTTC
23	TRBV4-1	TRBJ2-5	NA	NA	CARPCISAPAANFASLDFPAQYF	NA
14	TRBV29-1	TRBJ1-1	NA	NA	CSVEGEATNTEAFF	TGCAGCGTTGAAGGGGAGGCGACGAACACTGAAGCTTTCTTT
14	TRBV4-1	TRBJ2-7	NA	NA	CASSQGGSDYEQYF	TGCGCCAGCAGCCAAGGGGGCTCTGACTACGAGCAGTACTTC
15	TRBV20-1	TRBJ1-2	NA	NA	CSARNASGAQYGYTF	TGCAGTGCTAGAAACGCGTCGGGGGCTCAGTATGGCTACACCTTC
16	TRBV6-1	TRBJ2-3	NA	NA	CASSDEGGRGTDTQYF	TGTGCCAGCAGTGATGAAGGGGGACGGGGGACAGATACGCAGTATTTT
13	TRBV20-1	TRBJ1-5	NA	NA	CSAAAGVNQPQHF	TGCAGTGCCGCCGCAGGGGTCAATCAGCCCCAGCATTTT
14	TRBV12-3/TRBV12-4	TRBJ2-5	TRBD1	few	CASSLGQPQETQYF	TGTGCCAGCAGTTTGGGACAGCCCCAAGAGACCCAGTACTTC
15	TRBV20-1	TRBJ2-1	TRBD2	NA	CSARDRAGGPFSQFF	TGCAGTGCTAGAGATCGGGCGGGGGGCCCCTTTTCGCAGTTCTTC
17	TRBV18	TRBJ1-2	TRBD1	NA	CASSGTTDRGGMRGYTF	TGTGCCAGCTCCGGTACGACGGACAGGGGCGGGATGAGAGGCTACACCTTC
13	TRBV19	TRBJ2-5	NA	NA	CASSMKVQETQYF	TGTGCCAGTAGTATGAAGGTCCAAGAGACCCAGTACTTC
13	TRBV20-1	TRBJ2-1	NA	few	CSAGRTGVNEQFF	TGCAGTGCCGGCCGCACGGGGGTGAATGAGCAGTTCTTC
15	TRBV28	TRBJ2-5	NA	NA	CASSTLGQGGVTQYF	TGTGCCAGCAGCACCCTGGGGCAGGGAGGCGTGACCCAGTACTTC
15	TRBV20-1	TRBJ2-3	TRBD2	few	CSARAQRGRTDTQYF	TGCAGTGCTAGAGCTCAGCGGGGTCGCACAGATACGCAGTATTTT
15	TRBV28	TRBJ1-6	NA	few	CASSSLKRDNSPLHF	TGTGCCAGCAGTTCGCTGAAAAGAGATAATTCACCCCTCCACTTT
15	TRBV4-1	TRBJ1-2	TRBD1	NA	CASSQEGQGAGGYTF	TGCGCCAGCAGCCAAGAGGGACAGGGGGCGGGGGGCTACACCTTC
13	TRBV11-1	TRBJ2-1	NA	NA	CASSLGLYNEQFF	TGTGCCAGCAGCTTAGGCCTGTACAATGAGCAGTTCTTC
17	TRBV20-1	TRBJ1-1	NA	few	CSAPPGGGSLRNTEAFF	TGCAGTGCTCCCCCGGGGGGAGGGAGCCTTAGGAACACTGAAGCTTTCTTT
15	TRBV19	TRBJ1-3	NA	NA	CASSVPRGSGNTIYF	TGTGCCAGTAGCGTTCCCAGGGGCTCTGGAAACACCATATATTTT
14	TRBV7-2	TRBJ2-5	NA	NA	CASSSGATQETQYF	TGTGCCAGCAGCTCCGGGGCCACCCAAGAGACCCAGTACTTC
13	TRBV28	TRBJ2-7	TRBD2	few	CASIPSGGYEQYF	TGTGCCAGCATCCCGAGCGGGGGGTACGAGCAGTACTTC
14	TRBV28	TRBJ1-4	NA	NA	CASREGSPNEKLFF	TGTGCCAGCAGAGAGGGCAGTCCTAATGAAAAACTGTTTTTT
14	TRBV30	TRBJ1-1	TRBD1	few	CAWSQGGSDTEAFF	TGTGCCTGGAGTCAGGGGGGGTCGGACACTGAAGCTTTCTTT
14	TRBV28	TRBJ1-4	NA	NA	CASRDGKGGEKLFF	TGTGCCAGCCGGGATGGGAAGGGCGGTGAAAAACTGTTTTTT
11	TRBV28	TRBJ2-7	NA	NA	CASSLLAEQYF	TGTGCCAGCAGTTTACTAGCCGAGCAGTACTTC
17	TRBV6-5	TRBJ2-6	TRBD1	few	CASRLLRGLGGANVLTF	TGTGCCAGCAGATTACTCAGGGGGCTAGGTGGGGCCAACGTCCTGACTTTC
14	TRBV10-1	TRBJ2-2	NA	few	CASSQGHNPGELFF	TGCGCCAGCAGCCAAGGACACAATCCCGGGGAGCTGTTTTTT
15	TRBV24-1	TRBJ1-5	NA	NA	CATSSGERRNQPQHF	TGTGCCACCAGTTCTGGGGAGAGGCGCAATCAGCCCCAGCATTTT